This T cell receptor beta chain is drawn from a study of blood T cell repertoires in COVID-19. About the research overall: Collection of acute and convalescent COVID-19 samples took place in the United States, Italy and Spain. The analysed material was cDNA or gDNA that came from T cells, B-cell-depleted T cells, or PBMCs.

Source study methods: Amplification of reference gene primers provided the estimated nucleated cell counts. Sequenced by immunoSEQ multiplex PCR; TCRdb stores in-frame clones only, minus some. V, J and clone size reflect that table, while D and trimming were determined from the DNA. The table shows hundreds of thousands of clones, with approximately 87% occurring only once. The CDR3 length is 15 residues. Germline V gene data show CDR1 as SGHRS and CDR2 as YFSETQ. V lost 4 bases, J lost 2 bases, and 5 bases stayed unmatched. The sequenced material came from peripheral blood. This chain connects TRBV5-1 to TRBJ2-1; 8 bases align to TRBD1. This TCR came from a woman in her seventies with active or convalescent COVID-19. The CDR3 DNA reads TGCGCCAGCAGCGCAACGGGACAGGCCTACAATGAGCAGTTCTTC. Protein: CASSATGQAYNEQFF. The full variable domain, with the rest looked up from reference TRBV5-1 and TRBJ2-1, is KAGVTQTPRYLIKTRGQQVTLSCSPISGHRSVSWYQQTPGQGLQFLFEYFSETQRNKGNFPGRFSGRQFSNSRSEMNVSTLELGDSALYLCASSATGQAYNEQFFGPGTRLTVL.